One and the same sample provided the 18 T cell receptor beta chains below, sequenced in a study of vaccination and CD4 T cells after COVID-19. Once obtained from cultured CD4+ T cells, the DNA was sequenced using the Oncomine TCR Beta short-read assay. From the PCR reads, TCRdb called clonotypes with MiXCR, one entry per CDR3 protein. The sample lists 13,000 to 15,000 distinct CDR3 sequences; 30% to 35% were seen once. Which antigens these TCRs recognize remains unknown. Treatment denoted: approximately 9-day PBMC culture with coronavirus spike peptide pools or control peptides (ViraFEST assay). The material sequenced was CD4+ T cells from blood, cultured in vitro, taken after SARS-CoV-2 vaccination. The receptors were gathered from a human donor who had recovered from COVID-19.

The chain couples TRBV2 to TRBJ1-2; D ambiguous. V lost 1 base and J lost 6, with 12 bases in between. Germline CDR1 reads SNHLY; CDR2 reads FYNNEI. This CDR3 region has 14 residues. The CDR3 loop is CASSEDPGGNGYTF. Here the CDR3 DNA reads TGTGCCAGCAGTGAAGATCCGGGTGGTAATGGCTACACCTTC.

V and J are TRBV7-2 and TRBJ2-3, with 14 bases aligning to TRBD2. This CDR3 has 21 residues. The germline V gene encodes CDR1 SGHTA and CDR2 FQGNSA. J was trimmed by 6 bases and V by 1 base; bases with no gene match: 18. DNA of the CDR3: TGTGCCAGCAGCTTAGAGGGCTGGGGCCAGGGACTAGCGGGAGTCGGCGATACGCAGTATTTT. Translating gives CASSLEGWGQGLAGVGDTQYF.

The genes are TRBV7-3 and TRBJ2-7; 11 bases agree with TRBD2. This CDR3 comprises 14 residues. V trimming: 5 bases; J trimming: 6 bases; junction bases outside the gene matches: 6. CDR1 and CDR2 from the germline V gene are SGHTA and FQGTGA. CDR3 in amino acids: CASSLLAGVGEQYF. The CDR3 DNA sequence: TGTGCCAGCAGCCTACTAGCGGGAGTTGGCGAGCAGTACTTC.

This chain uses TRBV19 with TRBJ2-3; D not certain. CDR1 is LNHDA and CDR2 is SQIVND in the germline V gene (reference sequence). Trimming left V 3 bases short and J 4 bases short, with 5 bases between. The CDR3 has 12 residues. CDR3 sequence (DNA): TGTGCCAGTAGTATTCGGCCAGATACGCAGTATTTT. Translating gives CASSIRPDTQYF.

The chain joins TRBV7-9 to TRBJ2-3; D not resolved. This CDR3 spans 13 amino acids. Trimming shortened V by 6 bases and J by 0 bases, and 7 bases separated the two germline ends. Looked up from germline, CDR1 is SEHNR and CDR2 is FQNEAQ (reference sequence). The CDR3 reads CASSIFSTDTQYF. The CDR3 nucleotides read TGTGCCAGCAGTATATTCAGCACAGATACGCAGTATTTT.

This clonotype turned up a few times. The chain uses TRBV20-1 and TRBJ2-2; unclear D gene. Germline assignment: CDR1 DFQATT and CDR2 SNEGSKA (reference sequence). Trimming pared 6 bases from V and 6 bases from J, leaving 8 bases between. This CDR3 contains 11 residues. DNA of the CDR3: TGCAGTGCCCGCGTCCCCGGGGAGCTGTTTTTT. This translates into CSARVPGELFF.

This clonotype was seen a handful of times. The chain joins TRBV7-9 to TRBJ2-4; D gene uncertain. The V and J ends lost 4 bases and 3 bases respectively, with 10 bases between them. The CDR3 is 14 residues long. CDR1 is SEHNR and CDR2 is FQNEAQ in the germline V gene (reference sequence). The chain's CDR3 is CASSSVRGKNIQYF. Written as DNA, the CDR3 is TGTGCCAGCAGCTCCGTCCGTGGCAAAAACATTCAGTACTTC.

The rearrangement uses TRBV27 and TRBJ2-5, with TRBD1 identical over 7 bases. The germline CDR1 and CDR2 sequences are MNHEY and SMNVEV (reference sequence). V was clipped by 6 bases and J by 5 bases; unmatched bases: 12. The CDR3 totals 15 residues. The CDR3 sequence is CASRKGQVMWETQYF. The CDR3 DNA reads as TGTGCCAGCAGAAAAGGACAGGTCATGTGGGAGACCCAGTACTTC.

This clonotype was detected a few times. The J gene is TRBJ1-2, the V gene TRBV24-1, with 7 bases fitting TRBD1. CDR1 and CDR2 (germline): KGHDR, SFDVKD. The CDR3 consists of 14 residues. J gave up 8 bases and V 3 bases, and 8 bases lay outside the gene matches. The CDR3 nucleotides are TGTGCCACCAGTGATGCTACAGGGGTTTGGGGCTACACCTTC. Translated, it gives CATSDATGVWGYTF.

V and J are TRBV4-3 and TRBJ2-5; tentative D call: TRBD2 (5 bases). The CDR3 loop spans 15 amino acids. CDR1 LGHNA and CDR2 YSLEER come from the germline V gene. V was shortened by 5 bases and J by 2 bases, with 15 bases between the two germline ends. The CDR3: CASSSIHPGQETQYF. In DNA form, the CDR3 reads TGCGCCAGCAGCTCCATCCATCCGGGGCAAGAGACCCAGTACTTC.

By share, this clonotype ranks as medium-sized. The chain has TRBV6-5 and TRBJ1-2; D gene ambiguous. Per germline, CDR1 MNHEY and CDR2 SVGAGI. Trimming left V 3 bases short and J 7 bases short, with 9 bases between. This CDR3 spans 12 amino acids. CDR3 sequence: CASSYHNGGYTF. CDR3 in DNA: TGTGCCAGCAGTTATCACAACGGTGGCTACACCTTC.

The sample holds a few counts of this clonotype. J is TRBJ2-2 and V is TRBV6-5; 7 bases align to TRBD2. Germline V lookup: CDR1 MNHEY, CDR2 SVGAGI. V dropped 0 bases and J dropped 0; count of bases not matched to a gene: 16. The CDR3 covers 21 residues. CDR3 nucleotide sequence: TGTGCCAGCAGTTACTCGACTTGGTGGAAGGTGGCGGGAGCGAACACCGGGGAGCTGTTTTTT. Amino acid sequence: CASSYSTWWKVAGANTGELFF.

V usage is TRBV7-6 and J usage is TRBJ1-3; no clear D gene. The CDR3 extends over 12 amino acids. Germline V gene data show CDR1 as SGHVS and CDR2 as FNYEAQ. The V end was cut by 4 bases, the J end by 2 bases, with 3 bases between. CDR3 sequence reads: CASSSAGNTIYF. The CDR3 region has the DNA TGTGCCAGCAGCTCAGCTGGAAACACCATATATTTT.

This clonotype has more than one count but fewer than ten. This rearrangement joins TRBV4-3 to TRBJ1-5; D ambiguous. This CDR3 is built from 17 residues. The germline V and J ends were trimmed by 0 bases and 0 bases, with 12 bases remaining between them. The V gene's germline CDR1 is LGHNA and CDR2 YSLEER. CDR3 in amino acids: CASSQDIGRYSNQPQHF. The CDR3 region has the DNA TGCGCCAGCAGCCAAGATATTGGCAGGTATAGCAATCAGCCCCAGCATTTT.

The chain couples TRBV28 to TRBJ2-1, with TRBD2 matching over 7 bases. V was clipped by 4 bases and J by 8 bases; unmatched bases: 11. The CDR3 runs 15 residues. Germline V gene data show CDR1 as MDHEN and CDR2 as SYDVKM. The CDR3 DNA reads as TGTGCCAGCAGTTCAGGGAGGGGTAGTTTCCATGAGCAGTTCTTC. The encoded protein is CASSSGRGSFHEQFF.

CDR3 region: CSARVPKDISGLRVNQPQHF. The CDR3 nucleotides read TGCAGTGCTAGAGTCCCGAAGGACATATCGGGACTCCGGGTGAATCAGCCCCAGCATTTT. The chain uses TRBV20-1 and TRBJ1-5, with TRBD1 as a possible D gene (5 bases). V lost 1 base to trimming and J lost 4 bases, with 29 bases between them. This CDR3 contains 20 residues. Germline V lookup: CDR1 DFQATT, CDR2 SNEGSKA (reference sequence).

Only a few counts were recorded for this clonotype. The DNA of the CDR3 is TGTGCCAGCAGCCCACAGGGAGCACCTGGGGCCAACGTCCTGACTTTC. Protein sequence: CASSPQGAPGANVLTF. The rearrangement uses TRBV7-3 and TRBJ2-6; TRBD1 is a possible D gene (6 bases). Germline CDR1 is SGHTA and CDR2 is FQGTGA. V was clipped by 5 bases and J by 2 bases, with 13 bases between them. The CDR3 spans 16 residues. The full variable domain, rest sourced from reference TRBV7-3 and TRBJ2-6, is GAGVSQTPSNKVTEKGKYVELRCDPISGHTALYWYRQSLGQGPEFLIYFQGTGAADDSGLPNDRFFAVRPEGSVSTLKIQRTERGDSAVYLCASSPQGAPGANVLTFGAGSRLTVL.

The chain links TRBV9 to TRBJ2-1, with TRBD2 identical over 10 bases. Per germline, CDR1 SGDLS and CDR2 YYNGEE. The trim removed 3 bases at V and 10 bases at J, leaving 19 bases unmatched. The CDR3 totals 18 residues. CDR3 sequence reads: CASSDASGSLIGNLEQFF. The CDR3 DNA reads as TGTGCCAGCAGCGACGCTAGCGGGAGTCTTATCGGCAATTTGGAGCAGTTCTTC.